Below are 11 T cell receptor beta chains sequenced from a single sample in a study of Ad26.COV2.S vaccination and SARS-CoV-2 variants. Treatment meaning: 19 received Ad26.COV2.S at low or high dose, single or two shots; about five received placebo; per-sample allocation not given. Sampling took place 63 days after the first vaccine or placebo injection. Sequencing was performed with immunoSEQ multiplex PCR; in TCRdb, only in-frame clones are kept and a portion is missing. In the table there are around 370,000 clones, approximately 81% of which are singletons. The specimen comprised peripheral blood, sampled in a trial of Ad26.COV2.S vaccine versus placebo. The source of these receptors is a person between 18 and 65 years old who received the Ad26.COV2.S COVID-19 vaccine or a placebo.

The chain employs TRBV6-6 and TRBJ2-2, with D uncertain. The germline V and J ends were trimmed by 6 bases and 4 bases, with 15 bases remaining between them. The germline CDR1 and CDR2 sequences are MNHNY and SVGAGI (reference sequence). CDR3 length: 15 residues. CDR3 sequence (DNA): TGTGCCAGCAGCAAGGACGGACGGTCCACCGGGGAGCTGTTTTTT. Encoded protein: CASSKDGRSTGELFF.

V and J are TRBV25-1 and TRBJ2-7; D gene ambiguous. The germline V gene encodes CDR1 MGHDK and CDR2 SYGVNS. V shed 3 bases and J shed 0 bases, with 9 bases lying between them. The CDR3 runs 14 residues. The CDR3 protein is CASSEAADSYEQYF. Here the CDR3 DNA reads TGTGCCAGCAGTGAGGCGGCCGACTCCTACGAGCAGTACTTC.

This clone was picked up one time. The rearrangement links TRBV28 to TRBJ2-7, with TRBD2 matching 11 bases. V shed 7 bases and J 5 bases; nucleotides not matched to a gene: 7. Germline CDR1 reads MDHEN; CDR2 reads SYDVKM. This CDR3 spans 14 amino acids. The CDR3 DNA reads as TGTGCCAGCAAATCGGGACTAGCGGTGAACGAGCAGTACTTC. Protein: CASKSGLAVNEQYF.

The chain employs TRBV27 and TRBJ2-7; D perhaps matches TRBD1 (6 bases). This CDR3 is 14 amino acids long. Looked up from germline, CDR1 is MNHEY and CDR2 is SMNVEV (reference sequence). V dropped 3 bases and J dropped 0 bases, with 9 bases sitting between them. CDR3 nucleotide sequence: TGTGCCAGCAGTTTGAGACAGGTCTCCTACGAGCAGTACTTC. Encoded protein: CASSLRQVSYEQYF.

This clone was recorded once. The CDR3 reads CASSETQNYGYTF. CDR3 nucleotide sequence: TGTGCCAGCAGCGAGACTCAAAACTATGGCTACACCTTC. The rearrangement joins TRBV9 to TRBJ1-2, with D hard to call. CDR3 length: 13 amino acids. CDR1 and CDR2 from the germline V gene are SGDLS and YYNGEE. V lost 3 bases and J lost 2, with 8 bases in between. Full variable domain (outside the CDR3, taken from reference TRBV9 and TRBJ1-2): DSGVTQTPKHLITATGQRVTLRCSPRSGDLSVYWYQQSLDQGLQFLIQYYNGEERAKGNILERFSAQQFPDLHSELNLSSLELGDSALYFCASSETQNYGYTFGSGTRLTVV.

The chain carries TRBV27 and TRBJ2-1; TRBD2 agrees at 11 bases. The germline gives CDR1 MNHEY, CDR2 SMNVEV (reference sequence). This CDR3 region has 17 residues. The ends lost 5 bases at V and 1 base at J; junction bases unmatched: 7. The DNA of the CDR3 is TGTGCCAGCAGTCCCTACGGACTAGCGGGTTCCTACAATGAGCAGTTCTTC. As protein: CASSPYGLAGSYNEQFF.

Only a few counts were recorded for this clone. The chain combines TRBV7-9 with TRBJ1-2, with D possibly being TRBD1 (6 bases). The CDR3 has 14 amino acids. Trimming pared 2 bases from V and 7 bases from J, leaving 14 bases between. The germline CDR1 and CDR2 sequences are SEHNR and FQNEAQ (reference sequence). CDR3 loop: CASSLTAGGGGYTF. CDR3 nucleotides: TGTGCCAGCAGCTTAACCGCGGGGGGCGGTGGCTACACCTTC.

This rearrangement joins TRBV9 to TRBJ2-7; no firm D call. CDR1 and CDR2 (germline): SGDLS, YYNGEE. V was cut by 0 bases and J by 2 bases, with 12 bases left in between. CDR3 length: 15 amino acids. CDR3 in amino acids: CASSVGALGAYEQYF. The CDR3 bases are TGTGCCAGCAGCGTAGGGGCCCTTGGGGCCTACGAGCAGTACTTC. Together with reference TRBV9 and TRBJ2-7, the CDR3 gives the full variable domain: DSGVTQTPKHLITATGQRVTLRCSPRSGDLSVYWYQQSLDQGLQFLIQYYNGEERAKGNILERFSAQQFPDLHSELNLSSLELGDSALYFCASSVGALGAYEQYFGPGTRLTVT.

The rearrangement links TRBV7-8 to TRBJ1-1; 7 bases agree with TRBD1. Unmatched junction bases numbered 4, after V lost 6 bases and J lost 0 bases. The CDR3 sequence is 14 residues long. The germline gives CDR1 SGHVS, CDR2 FQNEAQ. The CDR3 is CASRTGTMNTEAFF. The CDR3 region has the DNA TGTGCCAGCAGGACAGGGACCATGAACACTGAAGCTTTCTTT.

The chain links TRBV7-2 to TRBJ2-5; TRBD2 might be the D (5 bases). CDR1 is SGHTA, CDR2 FQGNSA, per germline. The CDR3 runs to 14 residues. V was cut by 2 bases and J by 1 base, with 8 bases left in between. The CDR3 reads CASSLWRAQETQYF. The CDR3 DNA reads TGTGCCAGCAGCTTATGGCGGGCCCAAGAGACCCAGTACTTC.

V is TRBV14 and J is TRBJ2-2; 7 bases map to TRBD2. The CDR3 spans 15 residues. The V and J ends lost 3 bases and 4 bases, in that order; junction bases with no gene match: 5. Germline lookup yields CDR1 SGHDN and CDR2 FVKESK. CDR3 DNA: TGTGCCAGCAGCCAGGATTGGGGGGGCACCGGGGAGCTGTTTTTT. Its protein is CASSQDWGGTGELFF.